This T cell receptor beta chain comes out of a study of identical twins. Findings and limits, study-wide: Fewer insertions were carried by abundant cord blood beta clonotypes, but none was seen in memory repertoires. In drawing conclusions, the study used cross-sectional statistical analysis and did not follow the same donors.

All donors comprised healthy Caucasians. A word on this clonotype: Antigen unknown.

Unique molecular identifiers were present on the cDNA, and a universal primer site came from template switching. Each CDR3 protein gets one entry after TCRdb re-called the 5' RACE reads with MiXCR. The sample includes about 200,000 distinct CDR3 sequences, approximately 9% seen only once; the top ten take 5.1%. V trimming: 0 bases; J trimming: 3 bases; junction bases outside the gene matches: 5. Looked up from germline, CDR1 is LGHDT and CDR2 is YNNKEL (reference sequence). CDR3 length: 17 amino acids. The source material was memory (CD45RO+) T cells sorted from blood. This sequence was found in a woman aged 18-35 years in good health. The chain links TRBV3-1 to TRBJ2-2; 9 nucleotides agree with TRBD2. Here the CDR3 DNA reads TGTGCCAGCAGCCAAGAAAGAGCGGGGGGTTACACCGGGGAGCTGTTTTTT. This gives the protein CASSQERAGGYTGELFF.